This passage covers 28 T cell receptor beta chains from one sample sequenced in a study of neoadjuvant anti-PD-1 for oral cavity cancer. The repertoire was sequenced with immunoSEQ multiplex PCR; TCRdb's copy has only in-frame clones and lacks some. Among approximately 35,000 clones listed, roughly 89% were seen once. Material: PBMCs, obtained before nivolumab (anti-PD-1) treatment. The receptors come from a person between 40 and 85 years old with oral cavity squamous cell carcinoma.

This clone has just a few counts. The gene calls are TRBV6-1 and TRBJ1-1; D perhaps matches TRBD1 (5 bases). The V end was cut by 6 bases, the J end by 2 bases, with 10 bases between. Germline lookup yields CDR1 MNHNS and CDR2 SASEGT. There are 13 residues in the CDR3. CDR3 sequence reads: CASRIDRNTEAFF. The CDR3 DNA reads TGTGCCAGCAGAATAGACAGAAACACTGAAGCTTTCTTT.

V and J are TRBV15 and TRBJ2-3, with 9 nucleotides matching TRBD1. The germline V gene has CDR1 LNHNV and CDR2 YYDKDF (reference sequence). V was pared by 0 bases and J by 4 bases, with 14 bases of the junction left unmatched. The CDR3 loop spans 19 amino acids. The CDR3 region has the DNA TGTGCCACCAGCAGAGATAGAGGGACGGGACAGGGTTACCCAGATACGCAGTATTTT. Amino acid sequence: CATSRDRGTGQGYPDTQYF.

The V and J genes are TRBV29-1 and TRBJ1-1, with D possibly matching TRBD1 (6 bases). CDR3 length: 13 amino acids. Trimming left V 3 bases short and J 1 base short, with 9 bases between. Per germline, CDR1 SQVTM and CDR2 ANQGSEA. The CDR3 here is CSVDRGWNTEAFF. The CDR3 DNA follows: TGCAGCGTTGACAGGGGTTGGAACACTGAAGCTTTCTTT. Looking up the rest from reference TRBV29-1 and TRBJ1-1 gives the full variable domain: SAVISQKPSRDICQRGTSLTIQCQVDSQVTMMFWYRQQPGQSLTLIATANQGSEATYESGFVIDKFPISRPNLTFSTLTVSNMSPEDSSIYLCSVDRGWNTEAFFGQGTRLTVV.

The CDR3: CASSLSTSYNEQFF. CDR3 nucleotide sequence: TGTGCCAGCAGCCTGTCGACGTCCTACAATGAGCAGTTCTTC. The V call is TRBV11-2, the J call TRBJ2-1, with D hard to call. V lost 5 bases and J 1 base, leaving 9 bases between the germline ends. Germline CDR1 and CDR2: SGHAT and FQNNGV. The CDR3 is made up of 14 amino acids. Combining the CDR3 with reference TRBV11-2 and TRBJ2-1 gives the whole variable domain EAGVAQSPRYKIIEKRQSVAFWCNPISGHATLYWYQQILGQGPKLLIQFQNNGVVDDSQLPKDRFSAERLKGVDSTLKIQPAKLEDSAVYLCASSLSTSYNEQFFGPGTRLTVL.

The V call is TRBV11-3, the J call TRBJ2-3; D is unclear. The CDR3 runs to 15 residues. Trimming stripped 1 base from V and 2 bases from J, with 10 bases between. The V gene's germline CDR1 is SGHNT and CDR2 YENEEA. The CDR3 nucleotides read TGTGCCAGCAGCTTAGGTGGCGGAGACACAGATACGCAGTATTTT. Amino acids: CASSLGGGDTDTQYF.

The chain combines TRBV9 with TRBJ1-1, with a weak D call TRBD1 (6 bases). This CDR3 has 14 amino acids. From germline, CDR1 is SGDLS and CDR2 YYNGEE. Trimming stripped 0 bases from V and 3 bases from J, with 9 bases between. CDR3 sequence reads: CASSVGAGDTEAFF. The CDR3 DNA is TGTGCCAGCAGCGTAGGGGCAGGGGACACTGAAGCTTTCTTT.

This clone was seen only once. The CDR3 spells CAWRRGGTYEQYF. In nucleotides, the CDR3 is TGTGCCTGGAGGCGGGGCGGAACCTACGAGCAGTACTTC. The V and J genes are TRBV30 and TRBJ2-7; maybe TRBD2 (6 bases). This CDR3 spans 13 amino acids. Trimming removed 3 bases from V and 2 bases from J, with 11 bases in between. In germline, CDR1 is GTSNPN, CDR2 SVGIG (reference sequence). Together with reference TRBV30 and TRBJ2-7, the CDR3 gives the full variable domain: SQTIHQWPATLVQPVGSPLSLECTVEGTSNPNLYWYRQAAGRGLQLLFYSVGIGQISSEVPQNLSASRPQDRQFILSSKKLLLSDSGFYLCAWRRGGTYEQYFGPGTRLTVT.

The rearrangement links TRBV5-1 to TRBJ1-1; 11 bases match TRBD1. Germline loops: CDR1 SGHRS, CDR2 YFSETQ. V gave up 4 bases and J gave up 4 bases; unmatched junction bases: 12. This CDR3 contains 17 residues. The CDR3 region has the DNA TGCGCCAGCAGCCCTGGACAGGGGGCGCGTTGGGGCACTGAAGCTTTCTTT. Residues: CASSPGQGARWGTEAFF.

This chain uses TRBV29-1 with TRBJ2-7; D possibly corresponds to TRBD1 (5 bases). This CDR3 has 14 residues. The V end lost 7 bases, the J end lost 0 bases, and 16 bases lay between the germline ends. CDR1 and CDR2 from the germline V gene are SQVTM and ANQGSEA. CDR3 loop: CSAGAWGNSYEQYF. CDR3 bases: TGCAGCGCTGGGGCGTGGGGAAACTCCTACGAGCAGTACTTC.

The V gene is TRBV5-6, the J gene TRBJ1-5, with 9 nucleotides matching TRBD1. This CDR3 region has 14 residues. CDR1 and CDR2 from the germline V gene are SGHDT and YYEEEE. V lost 5 bases to trimming and J lost 5 bases; unmatched junction nucleotides: 5. This CDR3 reads CASSRDRVHQPQHF. The DNA for the CDR3 is TGTGCCAGCAGTCGGGACAGGGTACATCAGCCCCAGCATTTT.

The chain joins TRBV6-5 to TRBJ1-1, with 7 bases that match TRBD1. Germline trimming cut 5 bases from V and 1 base from J; bases unmatched to any gene: 4. Germline V CDR1 and CDR2: MNHEY, SVGAGI. The CDR3 consists of 14 residues. The CDR3 DNA is TGTGCCAGCAGTCGCAACAGGGGGAACACTGAAGCTTTCTTT. It encodes CASSRNRGNTEAFF.

The genes are TRBV2 and TRBJ2-5; 7 nucleotides align to TRBD1. Trimming at V came to 6 bases and at J to 2 bases, leaving 9 bases not matched to a gene. CDR1 SNHLY and CDR2 FYNNEI come from the germline V gene. CDR3 length: 15 residues. CDR3: CASSLFETGQETQYF. CDR3 DNA: TGTGCCAGCAGCCTATTCGAGACAGGGCAAGAGACCCAGTACTTC.

The V call is TRBV9, the J call TRBJ1-2; 8 bases align to TRBD1. The CDR3 length is 13 residues. V was pared by 2 bases and J by 6 bases, with 3 bases of the junction left unmatched. Looked up from germline, CDR1 is SGDLS and CDR2 is YYNGEE. The CDR3 here is CASSVGTGDGYTF. The CDR3 region has the DNA TGTGCCAGCAGCGTGGGGACAGGTGATGGCTACACCTTC.

The chain employs TRBV5-1 and TRBJ1-5, with D perhaps matching TRBD1 (6 bases). Between the trimmed V and J ends, which lost 0 bases and 3 bases, there was a span of 10 bases. The CDR3 is 15 amino acids. CDR1 SGHRS and CDR2 YFSETQ come from the germline V gene. The CDR3 protein is CASSLGTELNQPQHF. CDR3 nucleotide sequence: TGCGCCAGCAGCTTGGGGACAGAGCTCAATCAGCCCCAGCATTTT.

This clone has more than one count but fewer than ten. The chain is built from TRBV5-1 and TRBJ1-1, with D hard to call. The germline V gene encodes CDR1 SGHRS and CDR2 YFSETQ. There are 15 residues in the CDR3. Trimming left V 3 bases short and J 0 bases short, with 12 bases between. The CDR3 spells CASSSDGMMNTEAFF. The CDR3 coding sequence is TGCGCCAGCAGCTCGGACGGAATGATGAACACTGAAGCTTTCTTT.

This clone was detected once. The V gene is TRBV11-2, the J gene TRBJ2-7; TRBD1 aligns across 9 bases. Germline values: CDR1 SGHAT, CDR2 FQNNGV. The CDR3 runs to 14 residues. With V trimmed by 3 bases and J by 5 bases, 5 bases remained unmatched. CDR3 residues: CASSFGTGSHEQYF. CDR3 nucleotides: TGTGCCAGCAGCTTCGGGACAGGGTCCCACGAGCAGTACTTC.

The chain uses TRBV29-1 and TRBJ2-3; D call uncertain. CDR3 length equals 13 residues. V was pared by 4 bases and J by 3 bases, with 11 bases between. Germline values: CDR1 SQVTM, CDR2 ANQGSEA. The CDR3 bases are TGCAGCGTTGGACCCGATGGTACAGATACGCAGTATTTT. Amino acid sequence: CSVGPDGTDTQYF.

In this sample, this clone turned up once. In nucleotides, the CDR3 is TGTGCCAGCAGCCATCTACAGGAGAACACTGAAGCTTTCTTT. Translating it yields CASSHLQENTEAFF. V and J are TRBV7-6 and TRBJ1-1; a possible D gene is TRBD1 (5 bases). This CDR3 is 14 amino acids long. Looked up from germline, CDR1 is SGHVS and CDR2 is FNYEAQ. Between the trimmed V and J ends, which lost 5 bases and 1 base, there was a span of 11 bases. The entire variable domain, with the rest obtained from reference TRBV7-6 and TRBJ1-1, is as follows: GAGVSQSPRYKVTKRGQDVALRCDPISGHVSLYWYRQALGQGPEFLTYFNYEAQQDKSGLPNDRFSAERPEGSISTLTIQRTEQRDSAMYRCASSHLQENTEAFFGQGTRLTVV.

The rearrangement uses TRBV28 and TRBJ2-3; 7 bases match TRBD1. After removal of 6 bases from V and 2 bases from J, the junction contained 5 bases not matched to a gene. This CDR3 is 14 amino acids long. Germline CDR1 is MDHEN and CDR2 is SYDVKM. The CDR3 DNA sequence: TGTGCCAGCAGGAAACAGGGGATCACAGATACGCAGTATTTT. It translates to CASRKQGITDTQYF.

About this clone: The germline gene is not matched at one end of the junction; a read error may be the cause. The gene calls are TRBV5-5 and TRBJ1-1, with 9 nucleotides matching TRBD1. Per germline, CDR1 SGHKS and CDR2 YYEKEE (reference sequence). The CDR3 sequence is 16 residues long. CDR3 sequence: CASSWRSGTGNSEAFF. Here the CDR3 DNA reads TGTGCCAGCAGCTGGAGATCCGGGACAGGGAACTCTGAAGCTTTCTTT.

The chain links TRBV9 to TRBJ1-2; D is unresolved. The CDR3 contains 15 residues. Germline values: CDR1 SGDLS, CDR2 YYNGEE. The V gene lost 0 bases and the J gene lost 0 bases, with 9 bases spanning the gap. The CDR3 DNA reads as TGTGCCAGCAGCGTAGCTTCAACAGCTAACTATGGCTACACCTTC. It specifies CASSVASTANYGYTF.

The chain employs TRBV27 and TRBJ1-1; maybe TRBD1 (6 bases). The CDR3 is made up of 14 amino acids. With 5 bases removed from V and 5 bases from J, the gap between germline ends came to 15 bases. CDR1 is MNHEY, CDR2 SMNVEV, per germline (reference sequence). CDR3 DNA sequence: TGTGCCAGCAGTCTCACAAACAGGGTTACTGAAGCTTTCTTT. Protein product: CASSLTNRVTEAFF.

The V and J genes are TRBV2 and TRBJ2-7; the match to TRBD1 covers 7 bases. Germline lookup yields CDR1 SNHLY and CDR2 FYNNEI. The V gene end was trimmed by 2 bases and the J gene end by 0 bases; junction bases not matched to a gene: 7. The CDR3 length is 16 residues. The CDR3 region is CASSEWGGTVSYEQYF. In nucleotides, the CDR3 is TGTGCCAGCAGTGAATGGGGTGGGACAGTCTCCTACGAGCAGTACTTC.

In regard to this clone: A junction boundary mismatches the germline segment, possibly from a read error. CDR3 DNA sequence: TGCGCCAGCAGCCAGGGGAAGGGAGTGAAGAATTTT. It codes for CASSQGKGVKNF. The chain carries TRBV4-3 and TRBJ2-3, with TRBD2 as a possible D gene (5 bases). The CDR3 runs 12 residues. CDR1 and CDR2 from the germline V gene are LGHNA and YSLEER.

The genes are TRBV5-1 and TRBJ1-3; D ambiguous. The V gene lost 4 bases and the J gene lost 2 bases, with 13 bases spanning the gap. The CDR3 is made up of 15 amino acids. Germline CDR1 is SGHRS and CDR2 is YFSETQ. In DNA form, the CDR3 reads TGCGCCAGCAGCCCGGACGCATCGCCTGGAAACACCATATATTTT. Residues: CASSPDASPGNTIYF.

The sample holds a few counts of this clone. This chain joins TRBV7-9 and TRBJ1-2, with 7 bases identical to TRBD1. Trimming took 0 bases from V and 6 from J; bases not matched to a gene: 7. Germline V gene lookup returns CDR1 SEHNR and CDR2 FQNEAQ (reference sequence). The CDR3 runs to 15 residues. This chain's CDR3 is CASSLAYQGVHGYTF. DNA for the CDR3: TGTGCCAGCAGCTTAGCCTATCAGGGGGTACATGGCTACACCTTC. Full variable domain (missing parts from reference TRBV7-9 and TRBJ1-2): DTGVSQNPRHKITKRGQNVTFRCDPISEHNRLYWYRQTLGQGPEFLTYFQNEAQLEKSRLLSDRFSAERPKGSFSTLEIQRTEQGDSAMYLCASSLAYQGVHGYTFGSGTRLTVV.

The chain links TRBV6-5 to TRBJ2-2; weak D call: TRBD1 (6 bases). V gave up 2 bases and J gave up 2 bases, with 9 bases separating them. This CDR3 has 15 residues. The germline CDR1 and CDR2 sequences are MNHEY and SVGAGI. The CDR3 DNA reads as TGTGCCAGCAGTTACGGGGGACACAACACCGGGGAGCTGTTTTTT. This gives the protein CASSYGGHNTGELFF.

The chain has TRBV6-5 and TRBJ1-4; D remains ambiguous. The CDR3 runs to 14 residues. V shed 2 bases and J shed 0 bases, with 4 bases lying between them. The germline gives CDR1 MNHEY, CDR2 SVGAGI. CDR3 DNA sequence: TGTGCCAGCAGTTACGGTGCAACTAATGAAAAACTGTTTTTT. Translation gives CASSYGATNEKLFF.